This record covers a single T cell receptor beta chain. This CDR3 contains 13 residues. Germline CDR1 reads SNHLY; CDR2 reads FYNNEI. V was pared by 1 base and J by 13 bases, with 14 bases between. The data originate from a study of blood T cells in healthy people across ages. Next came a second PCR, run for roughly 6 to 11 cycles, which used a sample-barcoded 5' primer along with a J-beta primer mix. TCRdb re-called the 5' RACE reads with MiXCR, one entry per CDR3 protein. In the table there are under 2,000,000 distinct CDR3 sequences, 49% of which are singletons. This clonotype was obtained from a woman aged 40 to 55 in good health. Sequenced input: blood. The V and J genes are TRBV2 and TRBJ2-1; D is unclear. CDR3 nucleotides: TGTGCCAGCAGTGAAGGGACGTTGTCTCGTCAGTTCTTC. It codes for CASSEGTLSRQFF.